The rows below give T cell receptor beta chains drawn from one sample of a study of blood T cell repertoires in COVID-19. Generated by immunoSEQ multiplex PCR, the TCRdb table keeps only in-frame clones and is missing some. This sample has approximately 120,000 clones; roughly 85% occur once, and the top ten carry 3.2%. What was sequenced was peripheral blood. These receptors all come from a woman of 80 years or more with COVID-19, enrolled during active disease. Both conserved end residues are part of each CDR3. D genes are given only for firm matches. Size is stated for part of the rows, as once, few or many counts, or as a class when the clone is expanded.

v_call	clone_size	d_call	j_call	cdr3_aa	cdr3_nt
TRBV6-6	NA	TRBD1	TRBJ2-7	CASSYLTGGYEQYF	TGTGCCAGCAGTTATCTGACAGGGGGATACGAGCAGTACTTC
TRBV28	once	TRBD2	TRBJ2-2	CASSWDSGSGELFF	TGTGCCAGCAGTTGGGATAGCGGGTCCGGGGAGCTGTTTTTT
TRBV3-1/TRBV3-2	NA	TRBD1	TRBJ1-2	CASSAGGGYGYTF	TGTGCCAGCAGCGCAGGGGGAGGCTATGGCTACACCTTC
TRBV10-3	NA	TRBD2	TRBJ2-5	CAISGGTSVKETQYF	TGTGCCATCAGTGGGGGGACTAGCGTAAAAGAGACCCAGTACTTC
TRBV24-1	few	TRBD1	TRBJ1-2	CATSDGTVRNGYTF	TGTGCCACCAGTGATGGGACAGTAAGAAATGGCTACACCTTC
TRBV19	NA	TRBD2	TRBJ2-3	CASSPLAGVGGTDTQYF	TGTGCCAGTAGTCCGCTAGCGGGAGTGGGAGGCACAGATACGCAGTATTTT
TRBV6-6	NA	NA	TRBJ2-2	CASSQGGGELFF	TGTGCCAGCAGCCAGGGGGGCGGGGAGCTGTTTTTT
TRBV4-1	once	TRBD1	TRBJ2-7	CASSPSPHRGYLGEQYF	TGCGCCAGCAGCCCGTCCCCGCACAGGGGTTACCTCGGGGAGCAGTACTTC
TRBV9	NA	NA	TRBJ2-7	CASSVSQDAAEQYF	TGTGCCAGCAGCGTTTCACAGGATGCCGCCGAGCAGTACTTC
TRBV9	few	NA	TRBJ1-2	CASSDRSGLRGGDGYTF	TGTGCCAGCAGCGATCGAAGTGGGCTAAGGGGAGGGGATGGCTACACCTTC
TRBV21-1	NA	NA	TRBJ2-1	CASSKAKLAGGQTYNEQFF	TGTGCCAGCAGCAAAGCGAAACTAGCGGGAGGGCAAACCTACAATGAGCAGTTCTTC